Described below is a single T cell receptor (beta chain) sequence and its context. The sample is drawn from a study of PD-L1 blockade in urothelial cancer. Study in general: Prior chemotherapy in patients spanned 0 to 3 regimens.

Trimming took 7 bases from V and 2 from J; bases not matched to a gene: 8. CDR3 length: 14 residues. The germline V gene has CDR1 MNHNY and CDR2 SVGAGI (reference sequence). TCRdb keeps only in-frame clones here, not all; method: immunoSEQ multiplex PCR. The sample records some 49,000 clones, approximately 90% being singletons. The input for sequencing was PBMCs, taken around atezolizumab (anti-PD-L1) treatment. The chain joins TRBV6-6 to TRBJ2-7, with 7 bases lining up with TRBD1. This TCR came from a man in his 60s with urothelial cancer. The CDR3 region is CASTRQGNTYEQYF. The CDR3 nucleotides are TGTGCCAGCACCAGACAGGGCAATACCTACGAGCAGTACTTC.